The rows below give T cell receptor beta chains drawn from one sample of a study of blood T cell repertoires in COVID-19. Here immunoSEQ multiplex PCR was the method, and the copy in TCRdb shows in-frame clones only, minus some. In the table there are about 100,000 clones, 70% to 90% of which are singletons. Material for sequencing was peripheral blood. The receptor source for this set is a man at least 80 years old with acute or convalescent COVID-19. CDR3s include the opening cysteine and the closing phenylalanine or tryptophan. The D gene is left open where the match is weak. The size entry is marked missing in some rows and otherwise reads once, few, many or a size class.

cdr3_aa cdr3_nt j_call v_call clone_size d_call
CASVPSGPNEKLFF TGTGCCAGTGTACCGTCAGGGCCTAATGAAAAACTGTTTTTT TRBJ1-4 TRBV28 - -
CASSPGVTGNTEAFF TGTGCCAGCAGCCCCGGGGTGACAGGTAACACTGAAGCTTTCTTT TRBJ1-1 TRBV7-9 - -
CASSLEGGQTSGKLFF TGCGCCAGCAGCTTGGAGGGGGGGCAGACAAGCGGAAAACTGTTTTTT TRBJ1-4 TRBV5-1 - -
CASSWRRDTSSYEQYF TGTGCCAGCAGTTGGCGCCGGGACACGAGCTCCTACGAGCAGTACTTC TRBJ2-7 TRBV28 - -
CASSPPSGRINNEQFF TGTGCCAGCTCCCCTCCTAGCGGGAGAATTAACAATGAGCAGTTCTTC TRBJ2-1 TRBV27 - TRBD2
CASSRQGVTGELFF TGTGCCAGTAGTAGACAGGGGGTCACCGGGGAGCTGTTTTTT TRBJ2-2 TRBV19 - TRBD1
CASSPRTGEQYF TGTGCCAGCAGCCCTCGGACTGGCGAGCAGTACTTC TRBJ2-7 TRBV6-6 few -
CASSAYGGRGTFF TGTGCCAGCAGTGCCTACGGGGGGAGGGGGACTTTCTTT TRBJ1-1 TRBV2 - -
CASTMRGTGELFF TGTGCCAGTACCATGCGGGGAACCGGGGAGCTGTTTTTT TRBJ2-2 TRBV19 - -
CASSLGLAAYLQETQYF TGTGCCAGCAGCCTAGGACTAGCGGCTTACCTTCAAGAGACCCAGTACTTC TRBJ2-5 TRBV7-2 - TRBD2
CASSRTGKGYTF TGTGCCAGCAGTCGGACAGGAAAGGGCTACACCTTC TRBJ1-2 TRBV28 once TRBD1
CASSRGSGGSYEQYF TGTGCCAGCAGCCGTGGGTCAGGGGGCTCCTACGAGCAGTACTTC TRBJ2-7 TRBV7-9 - TRBD1
CASSSPGLRKNEQFF TGTGCCAGCAGCTCCCCGGGACTGCGAAAGAATGAGCAGTTCTTC TRBJ2-1 TRBV27 few -
CASTTGVNQPQHF TGTGCCAGCACGACAGGGGTGAATCAGCCCCAGCATTTT TRBJ1-5 TRBV6-5 - TRBD1
CASSVEGGSYTGELFF TGTGCCAGCAGCGTAGAAGGCGGGAGCTACACCGGGGAGCTGTTTTTT TRBJ2-2 TRBV9 once TRBD2
CASSLGDFRNIQYF TGTGCCAGTAGCCTCGGGGACTTTAGAAACATTCAGTACTTC TRBJ2-4 TRBV27 - -
CASSPQSLPPGSYNEQFF TGTGCCAGCTCACCGCAATCATTACCTCCAGGCTCCTACAATGAGCAGTTCTTC TRBJ2-1 TRBV18 - -
CAWSREYNSPLHF TGTGCCTGGAGTAGGGAGTATAATTCACCCCTCCACTTT TRBJ1-6 TRBV30 - -
CASSGGNRGPRGEQYF TGTGCCAGTAGTGGAGGTAACAGGGGCCCTCGGGGCGAGCAGTACTTC TRBJ2-7 TRBV19 - TRBD1
CASSFFLGSTGGSTGELFF TGTGCCAGCAGTTTTTTTTTGGGATCGACGGGGGGCTCAACCGGGGAGCTGTTTTTT TRBJ2-2 TRBV28 - -
CASAHGAGVGNEQFF TGTGCTAGTGCTCACGGCGCGGGAGTAGGTAATGAGCAGTTCTTC TRBJ2-1 TRBV12-5 - TRBD2
CASGGFSGNQPQHF TGTGCCTCAGGGGGATTTTCCGGCAATCAGCCCCAGCATTTT TRBJ1-5 TRBV28 - TRBD1
CASSTHPGDQETQYF TGTGCCAGCAGCACACACCCGGGGGATCAAGAGACCCAGTACTTC TRBJ2-5 TRBV11-2 - -
CASARGSGGGRETQYF TGTGCCAGCGCCCGCGGGAGCGGGGGGGGACGGGAGACCCAGTACTTC TRBJ2-5 TRBV9 - TRBD2
CASRDKSSYNSPLHF TGTGCCAGCAGGGACAAGAGCTCCTATAATTCACCCCTCCACTTT TRBJ1-6 TRBV6-5 - -
CASSPLALSSYNEQFF TGTGCCAGCAGCCCTCTAGCGTTGAGCTCCTACAATGAGCAGTTCTTC TRBJ2-1 TRBV7-9 - -
CASSLSTSGAGELFF TGTGCCAGCAGTCTATCGACTAGCGGGGCCGGGGAGCTGTTTTTT TRBJ2-2 TRBV28 - TRBD2
CASSELSGSDEQFF TGTGCCAGCAGTGAACTTAGCGGGAGCGATGAGCAGTTCTTC TRBJ2-1 TRBV25-1 - TRBD2
CASSRQENTEAFF TGTGCCAGCAGTAGACAGGAGAACACTGAAGCTTTCTTT TRBJ1-1 TRBV6-5 - -
CASSQDPSSYEQYF TGCGCCAGCAGCCAAGATCCCAGTTCCTACGAGCAGTACTTC TRBJ2-7 TRBV4-3 - -
CASTFLADTEAFF TGTGCCAGCACGTTCCTGGCGGACACTGAAGCTTTCTTT TRBJ1-1 TRBV28 - -
CASSRTGGLGDTQYF TGTGCCAGCAGCCGGACAGGGGGCCTTGGGGATACGCAGTATTTT TRBJ2-3 TRBV11-2 - TRBD1
CASSEDTVNTGELFF TGTGCCAGCAGTGAGGATACAGTCAACACCGGGGAGCTGTTTTTT TRBJ2-2 TRBV2 - -
CASSQDTGTGGETQYF TGCGCCAGCAGCCAGGATACCGGGACAGGGGGCGAGACCCAGTACTTC TRBJ2-5 TRBV4-1 - TRBD1
CASSKADRWSSYEQYF TGTGCCAGCAGCAAAGCGGACAGGTGGAGCTCCTACGAGCAGTACTTC TRBJ2-7 TRBV21-1 - -
CASRGDRVADTQYF TGTGCCAGCAGAGGGGACAGGGTGGCAGATACGCAGTATTTT TRBJ2-3 TRBV6-5 once TRBD1
CAWRASGTAGELFF TGTGCCTGGAGGGCTAGCGGGACTGCCGGGGAGCTGTTTTTT TRBJ2-2 TRBV30 once TRBD2
CASSLGGGGRARNEQFF TGTGCCAGCAGCTTAGGGGGTGGCGGGAGGGCTCGTAATGAGCAGTTCTTC TRBJ2-1 TRBV7-6 - TRBD2
CASSLAISRGLYEQYF TGTGCCAGCAGCTTGGCCATCTCCAGGGGGCTCTACGAGCAGTACTTC TRBJ2-7 TRBV5-5 - TRBD1
CASSQQGGANSPLHF TGTGCCAGCAGTCAACAAGGTGGGGCTAATTCACCCCTCCACTTT TRBJ1-6 TRBV7-2 - -
CASSIVGQGSHEQFF TGTGCCAGCAGCATTGTGGGACAGGGATCCCATGAGCAGTTCTTC TRBJ2-1 TRBV5-8 - TRBD1
CASTLVAGELFF TGTGCCAGCACCCTCGTAGCCGGGGAGCTGTTTTTT TRBJ2-2 TRBV12-3/TRBV12-4 - -
CAAVTRGRDGYTF TGTGCCGCGGTCACCAGGGGGCGGGATGGCTACACCTTC TRBJ1-2 TRBV28 - TRBD1
CAWRERTGREQYF TGTGCCTGGAGAGAGAGGACAGGCCGCGAGCAGTACTTC TRBJ2-7 TRBV30 - TRBD1
CASSLVSAGPHNEQFF TGTGCCAGCAGCTTAGTCTCGGCAGGGCCCCACAATGAGCAGTTCTTC TRBJ2-1 TRBV11-1 - -
CASSRGRRLDEQFF TGTGCCAGCTCACGGGGGAGGCGGTTGGATGAGCAGTTCTTC TRBJ2-1 TRBV18 once -
CASSWTEGGRKTGELFF TGCGCCAGCAGCTGGACCGAGGGCGGGAGGAAAACCGGGGAGCTGTTTTTT TRBJ2-2 TRBV4-1 - TRBD2
CASSGDREKLFF TGTGCCAGCAGTGGGGACAGGGAAAAACTGTTTTTT TRBJ1-4 TRBV25-1 - TRBD1